Shown below are 29 T cell receptor beta chains from a single sample sequenced in a study of blood T cell repertoires in COVID-19. Measured with immunoSEQ multiplex PCR; TCRdb has only the in-frame clones, and not every one. The repertoire holds approximately 130,000 clones, around 89% seen once, with under 35% in the top ten. The specimen sequenced was peripheral blood. The receptors were gathered from a man in his 70s with active or convalescent COVID-19.

CDR3 bases: TGTGCCACCAGCAGAGATCTGGGACAATTCTACGAGCAGTACTTC. It codes for CATSRDLGQFYEQYF. This chain uses TRBV15 with TRBJ2-7; D perhaps matches TRBD1 (6 bases). The V gene's germline CDR1 is LNHNV and CDR2 YYDKDF (reference sequence). CDR3 length: 15 amino acids. V lost 0 bases to trimming and J lost 3 bases, with 12 bases between them.

The V call is TRBV30, the J call TRBJ2-7; 7 positions match TRBD1. V dropped 1 base and J dropped 6; count of bases not matched to a gene: 9. Germline V gene sequence: CDR1 GTSNPN, CDR2 SVGIG (reference sequence). The CDR3 length is 14 residues. The CDR3 reads CAWSGSTGEREQYF. The CDR3 DNA reads TGTGCCTGGAGTGGTTCCACAGGGGAACGCGAGCAGTACTTC.

The sample holds one count of this clone. V gene TRBV20-1 combines with J gene TRBJ2-1; D not resolved. The CDR3 consists of 11 residues. The germline V gene has CDR1 DFQATT and CDR2 SNEGSKA (reference sequence). V was cut by 5 bases and J by 4 bases, with 6 bases left in between. CDR3 residues: CSARAYNEQFF. In DNA, the CDR3 is TGCAGTGCTCGCGCGTACAATGAGCAGTTCTTC.

This sequence joins TRBV5-6 and TRBJ1-5; TRBD1 matches 8 bases. The CDR3 loop spans 17 amino acids. Germline V lookup: CDR1 SGHDT, CDR2 YYEEEE. V was clipped by 4 bases and J by 7 bases; unmatched bases: 16. The CDR3 bases are TGTGCCAGCAGCCCGAGAGGGGCGCAGGGGGCAAGGCAGCCCCAGCATTTT. Translation gives CASSPRGAQGARQPQHF.

The chain employs TRBV7-9 and TRBJ2-7; 10 nucleotides match TRBD2. The CDR3 is 16 residues long. Trimming at V came to 2 bases and at J to 1 base, leaving 5 bases not matched to a gene. Looked up from germline, CDR1 is SEHNR and CDR2 is FQNEAQ (reference sequence). The CDR3 DNA reads as TGTGCCAGCAGCTTACGGTTAGCGGGAGGTTCCTACGAGCAGTACTTC. This encodes CASSLRLAGGSYEQYF. Full variable domain (outside the CDR3, taken from reference TRBV7-9 and TRBJ2-7): DTGVSQNPRHKITKRGQNVTFRCDPISEHNRLYWYRQTLGQGPEFLTYFQNEAQLEKSRLLSDRFSAERPKGSFSTLEIQRTEQGDSAMYLCASSLRLAGGSYEQYFGPGTRLTVT.

The V and J genes are TRBV6-5 and TRBJ2-7, with 7 positions matching TRBD1. Germline CDR1 reads MNHEY; CDR2 reads SVGAGI. This CDR3 comprises 14 residues. Trimming removed 6 bases from V and 3 bases from J; junction bases left unmatched: 8. Written as DNA, the CDR3 is TGTGCCAGCAGCTCCGTTCGACAGGGCTACGAGCAGTACTTC. As protein: CASSSVRQGYEQYF.

The chain is built from TRBV5-1 and TRBJ2-7, with 8 bases aligning to TRBD1. The CDR3 totals 16 residues. J lost 3 bases, V lost 3 bases, and 11 bases had no gene match. Germline-derived CDR1 and CDR2 are SGHRS and YFSETQ. This CDR3 reads CASSSAQTGVSYEQYF. The CDR3, as DNA: TGCGCCAGCAGCTCAGCTCAGACAGGGGTAAGCTACGAGCAGTACTTC.

The J gene is TRBJ2-1, the V gene TRBV27; D might be TRBD1 (5 bases). CDR1 is MNHEY, CDR2 SMNVEV, per germline (reference sequence). This CDR3 region has 16 residues. Trimming removed 2 bases from V and 3 bases from J, with 14 bases in between. CDR3 DNA: TGTGCCAGCAGTTTAATTCCCAGCCAGGGCTACAATGAGCAGTTCTTC. Residues: CASSLIPSQGYNEQFF.

V and J are TRBV24-1 and TRBJ2-2; 9 bases agree with TRBD1. This CDR3 comprises 13 residues. Germline V CDR1 and CDR2: KGHDR, SFDVKD. For the CDR3, the DNA is TGTGCACCACGGGACAGGGATACCGGGGAGCTGTTTTTT. It encodes CAPRDRDTGELFF.

Worth noting for this clone: Other DNA sequences in this sample translate to the same CDR3. The chain has TRBV11-2 and TRBJ2-2; weak D call: TRBD1 (6 bases). The V end lost 6 bases, the J end lost 3 bases, and 14 bases lay between the germline ends. The CDR3 length is 15 residues. Per germline, CDR1 SGHAT and CDR2 FQNNGV. DNA for the CDR3: TGTGCCAGCAGTCTACAGGGAGCGGACACCGGGGAGCTGTTTTTT. Its protein is CASSLQGADTGELFF.

V and J are TRBV3-1 (or the pseudogene TRBV3-2) and TRBJ1-2; 7 positions match TRBD1. CDR1 and CDR2 (germline): LGHDT, YNNKEL (reference sequence). V shed 3 bases, J shed 7 bases, and the junction held 11 bases outside the gene matches. The CDR3 has 15 residues. DNA of the CDR3: TGTGCCAGCAGCCATGTGGAGGGGGCTGGGGGTGGCTACACCTTC. It translates to CASSHVEGAGGGYTF.

The rearrangement uses TRBV5-4 and TRBJ2-7, with D maybe TRBD1 (5 bases). From germline, CDR1 is SGHNT and CDR2 YYREEE (reference sequence). V was trimmed by 3 bases and J by 0 bases, leaving 10 bases between them. The CDR3 is 14 amino acids. DNA of the CDR3: TGTGCCAGCAGCTCCGACAGAAGCTCCTACGAGCAGTACTTC. It is translated as CASSSDRSSYEQYF.

The chain carries TRBV10-3 and TRBJ2-7, with 7 bases that match TRBD1. Germline V gene sequence: CDR1 ENHRY, CDR2 SYGVKD. The V gene end was trimmed by 10 bases and the J gene end by 3 bases; junction bases not matched to a gene: 9. This CDR3 is 13 amino acids long. The CDR3 nucleotides are TGTGCCACCCATGGGGACAGAAGCTACGAGCAGTACTTC. The encoded protein is CATHGDRSYEQYF.

The chain has TRBV5-6 and TRBJ2-1, with 7 positions matching TRBD2. CDR3 length equals 17 residues. V trimming: 0 bases; J trimming: 0 bases; junction bases outside the gene matches: 6. Per germline, CDR1 SGHDT and CDR2 YYEEEE. The CDR3 DNA reads TGTGCCAGCAGCTTGGGGCTAGCGGAACCCTCCTACAATGAGCAGTTCTTC. Its translation: CASSLGLAEPSYNEQFF. Complete variable domain (other parts from reference TRBV5-6 and TRBJ2-1): DAGVTQSPTHLIKTRGQQVTLRCSPKSGHDTVSWYQQALGQGPQFIFQYYEEEERQRGNFPDRFSGHQFPNYSSELNVNALLLGDSALYLCASSLGLAEPSYNEQFFGPGTRLTVL.

V gene TRBV4-1 combines with J gene TRBJ1-4; 11 bases are a match to TRBD1. The CDR3 has 18 residues. Germline CDR1 is MGHRA and CDR2 is YSYEKL. Unmatched junction bases numbered 14, after V lost 4 bases and J lost 7 bases. The CDR3 loop reads CASSPSDRGPTGGEKLFF. As DNA, the CDR3 is TGCGCCAGCAGCCCCTCGGACAGGGGGCCTACCGGGGGTGAAAAACTGTTTTTT.

V is TRBV11-2 and J is TRBJ2-3, with a weak D call TRBD2 (6 bases). Germline V CDR1 and CDR2: SGHAT, FQNNGV. V was trimmed by 5 bases and J by 5 bases, leaving 11 bases between them. CDR3 length equals 13 residues. The CDR3 sequence is CASSEEGLDTQYF. The CDR3 DNA sequence: TGTGCCAGCAGCGAGGAGGGACTAGATACGCAGTATTTT.

The rearrangement links TRBV18 to TRBJ1-5; D might be TRBD1 (6 bases). V lost 4 bases to trimming and J lost 0 bases, with 10 bases between them. The CDR3 runs to 15 residues. Germline lookup yields CDR1 KGHSH and CDR2 LQKENI. The DNA for the CDR3 is TGTGCCAGCTCACGGCAGGGGCGTAGCAATCAGCCCCAGCATTTT. Protein product: CASSRQGRSNQPQHF.

Only one count was recorded for this clone. This sequence joins TRBV11-2 and TRBJ2-5, with 12 positions matching TRBD2. The CDR3 covers 16 residues. Per the germline V gene, CDR1 is SGHAT and CDR2 is FQNNGV. Trimming cost V 1 base and J 4 bases; bases outside gene matches: 4. For the CDR3, the DNA is TGTGCCAGCAGCTTAGCACTAGCGGGAGGACCAGAGACCCAGTACTTC. As protein: CASSLALAGGPETQYF.

As to this clone: A junction end diverges from the germline sequence, so it may reflect a read error. The chain is built from TRBV7-8 and TRBJ1-1; the D gene is possibly TRBD1 (6 bases). The CDR3 consists of 14 residues. Germline V CDR1 and CDR2: SGHVS, FQNEAQ. For the CDR3, the DNA is TGTGCCAGCAGCCTAGCCCGGGGGGCGACTGAAGCTTTCTTT. Its protein is CASSLARGATEAFF.

The chain carries TRBV28 and TRBJ1-1; D possibly corresponds to TRBD1 (5 bases). CDR1 is MDHEN, CDR2 SYDVKM, per germline. V was trimmed by 7 bases and J by 1 base, leaving 10 bases between them. CDR3 length equals 13 residues. CDR3: CASILTGNTEAFF. The CDR3 nucleotides are TGTGCCAGCATTCTTACAGGGAACACTGAAGCTTTCTTT.

The chain combines TRBV28 with TRBJ2-7; unclear D gene. Germline CDR1 MDHEN, CDR2 SYDVKM. Trimming left V 2 bases short and J 0 bases short, with 11 bases between. This CDR3 spans 15 amino acids. CDR3 DNA sequence: TGTGCCAGCAGTTTAACCGCGGAGCCCTCCTACGAGCAGTACTTC. This translates into CASSLTAEPSYEQYF.

This clone was picked up one time. The rearrangement uses TRBV27 and TRBJ2-7; 7 bases line up with TRBD2. Germline V gene data show CDR1 as MNHEY and CDR2 as SMNVEV (reference sequence). V trimming: 8 bases; J trimming: 7 bases; junction bases outside the gene matches: 14. CDR3 length equals 14 residues. The CDR3 loop is CASRGASGRGEQYF. CDR3 nucleotides: TGTGCCAGCCGAGGGGCTAGCGGTCGTGGGGAGCAGTACTTC.

This rearrangement joins TRBV5-1 to TRBJ2-1; unclear D gene. V dropped 0 bases and J dropped 8 bases, with 15 bases sitting between them. The CDR3 is 15 amino acids. The germline V gene encodes CDR1 SGHRS and CDR2 YFSETQ. CDR3 coding DNA: TGCGCCAGCAGCTTGGTTTCCGGGTTCATATATGAGCAGTTCTTC. It yields the protein CASSLVSGFIYEQFF.

The rearrangement links TRBV5-1 to TRBJ1-1, with D unresolved. The CDR3 sequence is 17 residues long. With 0 bases removed from V and 0 bases from J, the gap between germline ends came to 15 bases. Per germline, CDR1 SGHRS and CDR2 YFSETQ. The CDR3 loop reads CASSLGFGDGVNTEAFF. As DNA, the CDR3 is TGCGCCAGCAGCTTGGGTTTCGGGGATGGGGTGAACACTGAAGCTTTCTTT.

The gene calls are TRBV19 and TRBJ1-5, with unresolved D. V lost 7 bases to trimming and J lost 0 bases, with 10 bases between them. Germline CDR1 LNHDA, CDR2 SQIVND (reference sequence). The CDR3 has 14 residues. CDR3 residues: CASTSTYSNQPQHF. Here the CDR3 DNA reads TGTGCCAGTACTTCGACATATAGCAATCAGCCCCAGCATTTT.

This chain links TRBV10-3 with TRBJ1-4; no clear D. In germline, CDR1 is ENHRY, CDR2 SYGVKD. Trimming cost V 3 bases and J 0 bases, with 2 bases left between them. This CDR3 region has 13 residues. This CDR3 is CAISDATNEKLFF. In DNA, the CDR3 is TGTGCCATCAGTGACGCAACTAATGAAAAACTGTTTTTT.

The chain uses TRBV5-1 and TRBJ2-2; 8 bases line up with TRBD1. The germline V gene encodes CDR1 SGHRS and CDR2 YFSETQ. CDR3 length: 15 residues. V trimming: 4 bases; J trimming: 0 bases; junction bases outside the gene matches: 2. CDR3 DNA sequence: TGCGCCAGCAGCCAGGGGGCGCCGAACACCGGGGAGCTGTTTTTT. Its protein product is CASSQGAPNTGELFF.

This chain connects TRBV9 to TRBJ2-3; TRBD2 aligns across 11 bases. With V trimmed by 3 bases and J by 6 bases, 9 bases remained unmatched. CDR1 SGDLS and CDR2 YYNGEE come from the germline V gene. The CDR3 has 16 amino acids. CDR3 region: CASSAQGLAATDTQYF. The CDR3 DNA follows: TGTGCCAGCAGCGCCCAGGGACTAGCGGCCACGGATACGCAGTATTTT.

The chain combines TRBV28 with TRBJ1-6; D perhaps matches TRBD1 (5 bases). The germline gives CDR1 MDHEN, CDR2 SYDVKM. The ends were cut back, 2 bases at V and 10 bases at J, with 12 bases in the middle. CDR3 size: 14 residues. The CDR3 DNA reads as TGTGCCAGCAGTTTAGTCCGGGGGGGGTCACCCCTCCACTTT. Translation: CASSLVRGGSPLHF.